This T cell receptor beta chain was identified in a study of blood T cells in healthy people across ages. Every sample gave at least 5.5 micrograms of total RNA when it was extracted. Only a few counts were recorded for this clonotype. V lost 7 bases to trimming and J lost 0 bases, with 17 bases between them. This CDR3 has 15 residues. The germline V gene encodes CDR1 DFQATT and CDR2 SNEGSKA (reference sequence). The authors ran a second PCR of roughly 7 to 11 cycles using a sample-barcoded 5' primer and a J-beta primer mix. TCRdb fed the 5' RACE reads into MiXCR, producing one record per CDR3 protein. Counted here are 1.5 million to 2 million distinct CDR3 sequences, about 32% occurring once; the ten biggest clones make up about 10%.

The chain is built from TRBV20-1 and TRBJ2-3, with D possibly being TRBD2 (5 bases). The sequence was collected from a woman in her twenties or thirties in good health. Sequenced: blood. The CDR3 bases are TGCAGTGTTCAACGGGAAGCCTTTAGCACAGATACGCAGTATTTT. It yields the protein CSVQREAFSTDTQYF.